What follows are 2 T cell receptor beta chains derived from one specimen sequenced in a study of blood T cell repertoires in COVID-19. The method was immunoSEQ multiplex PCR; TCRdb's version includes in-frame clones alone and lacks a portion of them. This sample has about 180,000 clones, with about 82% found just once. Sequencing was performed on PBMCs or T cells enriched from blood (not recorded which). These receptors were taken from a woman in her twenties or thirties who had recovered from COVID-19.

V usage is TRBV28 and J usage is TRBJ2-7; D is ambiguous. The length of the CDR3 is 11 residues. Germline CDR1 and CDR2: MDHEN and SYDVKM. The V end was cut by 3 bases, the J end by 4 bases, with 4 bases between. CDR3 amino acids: CASSFNYEQYF. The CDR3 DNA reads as TGTGCCAGCAGTTTTAATTACGAGCAGTACTTC.

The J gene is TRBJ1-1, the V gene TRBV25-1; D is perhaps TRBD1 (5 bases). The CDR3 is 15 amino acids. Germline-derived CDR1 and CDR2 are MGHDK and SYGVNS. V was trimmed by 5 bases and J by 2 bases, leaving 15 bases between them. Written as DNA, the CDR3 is TGTGCCAGCAGTTTATATAGGGGCGACAACACTGAAGCTTTCTTT. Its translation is CASSLYRGDNTEAFF.